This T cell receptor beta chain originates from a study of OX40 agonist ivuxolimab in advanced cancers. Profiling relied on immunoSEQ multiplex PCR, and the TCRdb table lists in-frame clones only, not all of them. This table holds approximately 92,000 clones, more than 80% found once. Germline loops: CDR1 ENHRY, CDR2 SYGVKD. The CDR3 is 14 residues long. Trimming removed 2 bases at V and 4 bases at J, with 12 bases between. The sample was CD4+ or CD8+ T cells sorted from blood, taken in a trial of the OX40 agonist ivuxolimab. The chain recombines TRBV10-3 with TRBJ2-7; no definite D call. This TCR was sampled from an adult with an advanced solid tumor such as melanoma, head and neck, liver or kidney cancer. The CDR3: CAISEGLLRYEQYF. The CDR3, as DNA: TGTGCCATCAGTGAGGGCCTCTTGCGTTACGAGCAGTACTTC.